This T cell receptor (beta chain) is from a study of blood T cells in healthy people across ages. Healthy individuals of Caucasian origin from Russia, aged about 6 to 100, served as donors. Per sample, at least 5 micrograms of total RNA were extracted. Trimming left V 1 base short and J 2 bases short, with 7 bases between. This CDR3 contains 14 residues. Germline V CDR1 and CDR2: SNHLY, FYNNEI. The use of a sample-barcoded 5' primer and a J-beta primer mix characterized a second PCR of about 6 to 12 cycles. Each cDNA molecule carried a tag from a template-switch adaptor that contained 12 random nucleotides. TCRdb recomputed calls from the 5' RACE reads with MiXCR, one row per CDR3 protein. In the table there are 910,000 or so distinct CDR3 sequences, roughly 50% of which are singletons.

This receptor was obtained from a woman aged 55-75 years in good health. Sequenced input: blood. V is TRBV2 and J is TRBJ2-3; D gene ambiguous. CDR3 in DNA: TGTGCCAGCAGTGAAGAGCCCTCCACAGATACGCAGTATTTT. It codes for CASSEEPSTDTQYF. Drawing the rest from reference TRBV2 and TRBJ2-3, the complete variable domain is EPEVTQTPSHQVTQMGQEVILRCVPISNHLYFYWYRQILGQKVEFLVSFYNNEISEKSEIFDDQFSVERPDGSNFTLKIRSTKLEDSAMYFCASSEEPSTDTQYFGPGTRLTVL.